This passage covers 21 T cell receptor beta chains from one sample sequenced in a study of identical twins. A single record per CDR3 protein comes from TCRdb applying MiXCR to the 5' RACE reads. The sample carries 400,000 to 550,000 distinct CDR3 sequences, about 20% recorded once. This same sample was also part of a study on T cells expressing NK-cell markers.

Input material: CD4+ T cells sorted from blood. These receptors originate from a young woman in good health.

The gene calls are TRBV10-3 and TRBJ2-2; no clear D gene. The CDR3 runs to 14 residues. V dropped 3 bases and J dropped 7 bases, with 12 bases sitting between them. From germline, CDR1 is ENHRY and CDR2 SYGVKD. The CDR3: CAISDRVAGGELFF. CDR3 sequence (DNA): TGTGCCATCAGTGATAGGGTAGCCGGCGGGGAGCTGTTTTTT.

With respect to this clonotype: This may arise from a read error, as a much more abundant clone is one base away. The rearrangement uses TRBV13 and TRBJ2-6; 10 nucleotides line up with TRBD2. CDR3 size: 19 residues. Germline V gene data show CDR1 as PRHDT and CDR2 as FYEKMQ (reference sequence). The CDR3 nucleotides are TGTGCCAGCAGTAGATTAGCGGGAGGCCCTTTCTCTAGGGCCAACGTCCTGACTTTC. Translation gives CASSRLAGGPFSRANVLTF.

This clonotype was recorded a few times. The V and J genes are TRBV5-1 and TRBJ1-2; 7 bases map to TRBD1. The CDR3 loop spans 15 amino acids. Germline CDR1 reads SGHRS; CDR2 reads YFSETQ. V dropped 0 bases and J dropped 4; count of bases not matched to a gene: 6. In DNA, the CDR3 is TGCGCCAGCAGCTTGGATTACAGGGGCGGCTATGGCTACACCTTC. This translates into CASSLDYRGGYGYTF.

This sequence joins TRBV3-1 and TRBJ1-2; 8 nucleotides agree with TRBD1. Germline values: CDR1 LGHDT, CDR2 YNNKEL (reference sequence). CDR3 size: 17 residues. With 4 bases clipped from V and 0 bases from J, the junction kept 10 bases outside the gene matches. As DNA, the CDR3 is TGTGCCAGCAGCCGAGGACAAAGGGGACAGGCTAACTATGGCTACACCTTC. It yields the protein CASSRGQRGQANYGYTF.

This clonotype was observed at least ten times. The rearrangement links TRBV18 to TRBJ2-5; D is unresolved. Trimming shortened V by 3 bases and J by 0 bases, and 5 bases separated the two germline ends. This CDR3 is built from 13 residues. Germline CDR1 is KGHSH and CDR2 is LQKENI. The chain's CDR3 is CASSPQYQETQYF. In DNA, the CDR3 is TGTGCCAGCTCACCCCAGTACCAAGAGACCCAGTACTTC.

V and J are TRBV20-1 and TRBJ2-7; 9 bases match TRBD2. The CDR3 contains 14 residues. V lost 3 bases to trimming and J lost 5 bases; unmatched junction nucleotides: 8. Germline assignment: CDR1 DFQATT and CDR2 SNEGSKA (reference sequence). The CDR3 loop reads CSASPPIAGDEQYF. For the CDR3, the DNA is TGCAGTGCTAGCCCCCCCATAGCGGGAGACGAGCAGTACTTC.

This sequence joins TRBV3-1 and TRBJ1-2; a weak D match, TRBD1 (5 bases). CDR1 and CDR2 (germline): LGHDT, YNNKEL (reference sequence). This CDR3 is built from 15 residues. Trimming removed 3 bases from V and 2 bases from J, with 13 bases in between. The CDR3: CASSHAGRGNYGYTF. The CDR3 DNA reads as TGTGCCAGCAGCCACGCGGGACGGGGCAACTATGGCTACACCTTC.

The chain recombines TRBV12-3 or TRBV12-4 with TRBJ2-7; 14 nucleotides match TRBD2. The junction had 8 bases not matched to a gene; V was cut back by 3 bases and J by 7 bases. This CDR3 contains 16 residues. CDR3 amino acids: CASSLGLAGAQGEQYF. The CDR3 DNA is TGTGCCAGCAGTTTGGGACTAGCGGGAGCTCAGGGAGAGCAGTACTTC.

This rearrangement joins TRBV3-1 to TRBJ1-6; D uncertain. From germline, CDR1 is LGHDT and CDR2 YNNKEL (reference sequence). V was trimmed by 0 bases and J by 7 bases, leaving 13 bases between them. The CDR3 has 16 residues. The CDR3 coding sequence is TGTGCCAGCAGCCAAGATGGCGGACGGAGGAATTCACCCCTCCACTTT. It yields the protein CASSQDGGRRNSPLHF.

The chain joins TRBV20-1 to TRBJ1-2; weak D call: TRBD1 (5 bases). Germline values: CDR1 DFQATT, CDR2 SNEGSKA (reference sequence). There are 16 residues in the CDR3. Trimming took 6 bases from V and 7 from J, leaving 27 bases between them. The CDR3 protein is CSAQSYEGDRKGGYTF. CDR3 DNA sequence: TGCAGTGCGCAGAGCTATGAGGGAGACAGAAAGGGTGGCTACACCTTC.

The chain links TRBV7-2 to TRBJ2-1, with D perhaps TRBD1 (6 bases). The germline V and J ends were trimmed by 2 bases and 10 bases, with 9 bases remaining between them. This CDR3 spans 12 amino acids. Per the germline V gene, CDR1 is SGHTA and CDR2 is FQGNSA. CDR3 amino acids: CASSLTGQEQFF. The CDR3 DNA is TGTGCCAGCAGCTTAACCGGACAGGAGCAGTTCTTC.

This clonotype occurred a few times. The chain joins TRBV29-1 to TRBJ1-1, with no clear D. The CDR3 runs to 11 residues. Looked up from germline, CDR1 is SQVTM and CDR2 is ANQGSEA. The V end was cut by 4 bases, the J end by 9 bases, with 12 bases between. In DNA, the CDR3 is TGCAGCGTTGTCTCGGAAGCCCAAGCTTTCTTT. Translating it yields CSVVSEAQAFF.

This clonotype appeared a single time. This chain joins TRBV23-1 and TRBJ1-5; a weak D match, TRBD1 (5 bases). TRBV23-1 is marked as an open reading frame, function uncertain. CDR3 length: 14 residues. V was shortened by 11 bases and J by 0 bases, with 14 bases between the two germline ends. DNA of the CDR3: TGCGCCGTATTACCAGGGTCTAGCAATCAGCCCCAGCATTTT. This gives the protein CAVLPGSSNQPQHF.

This clonotype was found a few times. The CDR3, as DNA: TGCAGTGCTAGAGACCCGACCAGCGGGAGGACGTACAATGAGCAGTTCTTC. Protein sequence: CSARDPTSGRTYNEQFF. The genes are TRBV20-1 and TRBJ2-1, with TRBD2 identical over 9 bases. V gave up 0 bases and J gave up 4 bases; unmatched junction bases: 10. The germline V gene encodes CDR1 DFQATT and CDR2 SNEGSKA (reference sequence). CDR3 length: 17 amino acids.

The rearrangement links TRBV11-2 to TRBJ2-2; 10 bases line up with TRBD2. There are 17 residues in the CDR3. Germline-derived CDR1 and CDR2 are SGHAT and FQNNGV. V lost 0 bases and J lost 4; bases outside the gene matches: 5. The CDR3 reads CASSLEVGLAVTGELFF. CDR3 DNA: TGTGCCAGCAGCTTAGAAGTCGGACTAGCGGTCACCGGGGAGCTGTTTTTT. Full variable domain (missing parts from reference TRBV11-2 and TRBJ2-2): EAGVAQSPRYKIIEKRQSVAFWCNPISGHATLYWYQQILGQGPKLLIQFQNNGVVDDSQLPKDRFSAERLKGVDSTLKIQPAKLEDSAVYLCASSLEVGLAVTGELFFGEGSRLTVL.

J is TRBJ2-2 and V is TRBV5-1, with 9 bases lining up with TRBD1. The CDR3 runs to 15 residues. Trimming removed 3 bases from V and 5 bases from J; junction bases left unmatched: 5. Germline loops: CDR1 SGHRS, CDR2 YFSETQ. The CDR3 here is CASSSQGARTGELFF. The CDR3 nucleotides read TGCGCCAGCAGCTCACAGGGGGCGCGTACCGGGGAGCTGTTTTTT.

This clonotype was picked up a small number of times. The V gene is TRBV10-3, the J gene TRBJ1-3; no reliable D call. The CDR3 loop spans 12 amino acids. Germline loops: CDR1 ENHRY, CDR2 SYGVKD. V shed 8 bases and J shed 4 bases, with 9 bases lying between them. In nucleotides, the CDR3 is TGTGCCATCTCGGCAGGAGGAAACACCATATATTTT. Protein: CAISAGGNTIYF.

The rearrangement joins TRBV7-9 to TRBJ1-1; D gene unclear. CDR1 is SEHNR, CDR2 FQNEAQ, per germline (reference sequence). With 5 bases removed from V and 8 bases from J, the gap between germline ends came to 18 bases. The CDR3 length is 14 residues. In nucleotides, the CDR3 is TGTGCCAGCAGCCCTGGACCGTTCGTGGCAGAAGCTTTCTTT. It codes for CASSPGPFVAEAFF.

J is TRBJ1-1 and V is TRBV12-3 or TRBV12-4; a possible D gene is TRBD1 (5 bases). The CDR3 is 12 amino acids. V lost 2 bases, J lost 10 bases, and 11 bases lay in between. The CDR3 DNA is TGTGCCAGCAGTTTATTCGGACAAAGAGCTTTCTTT. Translating it yields CASSLFGQRAFF.

This chain joins TRBV5-1 and TRBJ2-1; TRBD1 is a possible D gene (7 bases). Germline V CDR1 and CDR2: SGHRS, YFSETQ. CDR3 length: 15 residues. Between the trimmed V and J ends, which lost 0 bases and 6 bases, there was a span of 13 bases. The CDR3 bases are TGCGCCAGCAGCTTGGCCCAGGGGGGTGGCAATGAGCAGTTCTTC. It specifies CASSLAQGGGNEQFF.

Many counts were recorded for this clonotype. The chain joins TRBV5-6 to TRBJ2-3; D ambiguous. Germline lookup yields CDR1 SGHDT and CDR2 YYEEEE. Trimming removed 5 bases from V and 7 bases from J, with 17 bases in between. This CDR3 region has 14 residues. CDR3 bases: TGTGCCAGCAGACCAATTGCCGGTGCGAATACGCAGTATTTT. The encoded protein is CASRPIAGANTQYF.